Below, 27 T cell receptor beta chains from the same sample are listed, as sequenced in a study of T cells in localized non-small cell lung cancer. Here immunoSEQ multiplex PCR was the method, and the copy in TCRdb shows in-frame clones only, minus some. The sample yields around 17,000 clones, around 89% seen once. Sequences were derived from peripheral blood, sampled before any cancer treatment. Every receptor here comes from a male donor aged 60 or over with stage II squamous cell lung carcinoma.

The V call is TRBV6-6, the J call TRBJ1-5; possible D gene TRBD1, 5 bases. Deletions cut 6 bases from V and 0 bases from J, with 9 bases between. The CDR3 consists of 14 residues. Germline values: CDR1 MNHNY, CDR2 SVGAGI (reference sequence). DNA of the CDR3: TGTGCCAGCAGCTACGACAGTAGCAATCAGCCCCAGCATTTT. This codes for CASSYDSSNQPQHF.

The gene calls are TRBV4-2 and TRBJ2-5; 7 bases align to TRBD2. Judging by the DNA end, TRBJ2-7 fits better; the J call may be wrong. The germline V gene encodes CDR1 LGHNA and CDR2 YNFKEQ. The length of the CDR3 is 15 residues. This chain's CDR3 is CASSQGTRGSYEQYF. CDR3 DNA sequence: TGTGCCAGCAGCCAAGGGACTAGGGGTTCCTACGAGCAGTACTTC.

This rearrangement joins TRBV4-1 to TRBJ1-5; D unclear. Germline assignment: CDR1 MGHRA and CDR2 YSYEKL. Trimming stripped 1 base from V and 1 base from J, with 8 bases between. The length of the CDR3 is 15 residues. The CDR3: CASSQVVGSNQPQHF. CDR3 sequence (DNA): TGCGCCAGCAGCCAAGTCGTAGGGAGCAATCAGCCCCAGCATTTT.

The gene calls are TRBV25-1 and TRBJ2-5, with D perhaps TRBD2 (5 bases). The V end was cut by 6 bases, the J end by 5 bases, with 7 bases between. CDR1 is MGHDK, CDR2 SYGVNS, per germline. The CDR3 loop spans 11 amino acids. CDR3 amino acids: CASRTGETQYF. The CDR3 DNA reads as TGTGCCAGCAGGACGGGGGAGACCCAGTACTTC. The full variable domain, with the rest looked up from reference TRBV25-1 and TRBJ2-5, is EADIYQTPRYLVIGTGKKITLECSQTMGHDKMYWYQQDPGMELHLIHYSYGVNSTEKGDLSSESTVSRIRTEHFPLTLESARPSHTSQYLCASRTGETQYFGPGTRLLVL.

This chain uses TRBV20-1 with TRBJ2-7; D remains unclear. The germline V and J ends were trimmed by 1 base and 4 bases, with 5 bases remaining between them. Germline lookup yields CDR1 DFQATT and CDR2 SNEGSKA (reference sequence). The CDR3 is 11 amino acids. CDR3 bases: TGCAGTGCTAGAGTAGTATACGAGCAGTACTTC. Amino acid sequence: CSARVVYEQYF.

The rearrangement links TRBV7-3 to TRBJ1-1; 7 nucleotides align to TRBD1. Germline V gives CDR1 SGHTA, CDR2 FQGTGA. Trimming removed 5 bases from V and 5 bases from J; junction bases left unmatched: 5. The CDR3 spans 13 residues. DNA of the CDR3: TGTGCCAGCAGCGCGACAGGGAGGACTGAAGCTTTCTTT. Its protein is CASSATGRTEAFF. The full variable domain, in which reference TRBV7-3 and TRBJ1-1 provide the parts outside the CDR3, is GAGVSQTPSNKVTEKGKYVELRCDPISGHTALYWYRQSLGQGPEFLIYFQGTGAADDSGLPNDRFFAVRPEGSVSTLKIQRTERGDSAVYLCASSATGRTEAFFGQGTRLTVV.

This clone showed up just a few times. The rearrangement links TRBV7-2 to TRBJ2-7; D perhaps matches TRBD2 (5 bases). Germline V lookup: CDR1 SGHTA, CDR2 FQGNSA. CDR3 length: 14 amino acids. The ends were cut back, 2 bases at V and 6 bases at J, with 14 bases in the middle. CDR3 nucleotides: TGTGCCAGCAGCTTATCCCGTCCCGCGGGCGAGCAGTACTTC. It is translated as CASSLSRPAGEQYF.

This clone was detected once. The chain recombines TRBV19 with TRBJ1-2, with D tentatively TRBD1 (5 bases). CDR1 and CDR2 (germline): LNHDA, SQIVND (reference sequence). This CDR3 spans 15 amino acids. The V and J ends lost 5 bases and 5 bases respectively, with 18 bases between them. The CDR3 region has the DNA TGTGCCAGTAGTCCCCGGGACCCAGGGCAATATGGCTACACCTTC. This encodes CASSPRDPGQYGYTF. Complete variable domain (other parts from reference TRBV19 and TRBJ1-2): DGGITQSPKYLFRKEGQNVTLSCEQNLNHDAMYWYRQDPGQGLRLIYYSQIVNDFQKGDIAEGYSVSREKKESFPLTVTSAQKNPTAFYLCASSPRDPGQYGYTFGSGTRLTVV.

J is TRBJ2-1 and V is TRBV29-1, with a possible D match to TRBD2 (5 bases). From germline, CDR1 is SQVTM and CDR2 ANQGSEA. Trimming left V 5 bases short and J 8 bases short, with 19 bases between. The CDR3 has 14 amino acids. CDR3 nucleotide sequence: TGCAGCGTTCGAAGGGCTCCGGGGTTAGATGAGCAGTTCTTC. Translation gives CSVRRAPGLDEQFF.

V and J are TRBV29-1 and TRBJ2-1; D might be TRBD1 or TRBD2, each matching 5 bases. Trimming pared 2 bases from V and 9 bases from J, leaving 17 bases between. CDR1 is SQVTM, CDR2 ANQGSEA, per germline. The CDR3 spans 14 residues. In DNA form, the CDR3 reads TGCAGCGTTGAATATGGACTGGGGCGTACTGAGCAGTTCTTC. Translating gives CSVEYGLGRTEQFF.

The chain is built from TRBV5-4 and TRBJ1-1, with 8 bases aligning to TRBD1. V lost 3 bases, J lost 1 base, and 8 bases stayed unmatched. CDR1 is SGHNT, CDR2 YYREEE, per germline (reference sequence). This CDR3 region has 16 residues. In DNA form, the CDR3 reads TGTGCCAGCAGCTCCTCCCCAGGGGGCGCGAACACTGAAGCTTTCTTT. This encodes CASSSSPGGANTEAFF.

The chain uses TRBV27 and TRBJ2-1; the D gene is possibly TRBD2 (7 bases). The V and J ends lost 8 bases and 4 bases respectively, with 24 bases between them. The CDR3 runs 17 residues. Germline CDR1 and CDR2: MNHEY and SMNVEV (reference sequence). The CDR3 loop reads CASSQGGGAASYNEQFF. DNA of the CDR3: TGTGCCAGCTCCCAAGGAGGGGGGGCCGCGTCTTACAATGAGCAGTTCTTC.

This clone showed up just once. The junction departs from the called germline gene at one end, perhaps through a read error. J is TRBJ2-7 and V is TRBV18; TRBD1 is a possible D gene (5 bases). Germline loops: CDR1 KGHSH, CDR2 LQKENI. The CDR3 is 14 residues long. The CDR3 DNA reads as TGTGACAGCTCACCAGGGCAGACAGAACACGAGCAGTACTTC. Residues: CDSSPGQTEHEQYF.

The chain joins TRBV15 to TRBJ2-3; D perhaps matches TRBD2 (6 bases). This CDR3 has 16 amino acids. Trimming cost V 1 base and J 0 bases, with 11 bases left between them. In germline, CDR1 is LNHNV, CDR2 YYDKDF (reference sequence). CDR3 sequence reads: CATSRGRGHSTDTQYF. DNA for the CDR3: TGTGCCACCAGCAGAGGGCGGGGTCATAGCACAGATACGCAGTATTTT.

The V call is TRBV30, the J call TRBJ2-2; 8 nucleotides match TRBD1. V trimming: 4 bases; J trimming: 4 bases; junction bases outside the gene matches: 2. The CDR3 is 13 amino acids. Looked up from germline, CDR1 is GTSNPN and CDR2 is SVGIG (reference sequence). CDR3 loop: CAWNGQGTGELFF. CDR3 bases: TGTGCCTGGAACGGACAGGGCACCGGGGAGCTGTTTTTT.

CDR3 region: CASSVALAHEQFF. CDR3 nucleotides: TGTGCCAGCAGCGTAGCTCTCGCACATGAGCAGTTCTTC. This chain joins TRBV9 and TRBJ2-1; the D is unclear. CDR3 length equals 13 residues. Germline lookup yields CDR1 SGDLS and CDR2 YYNGEE. Trimming stripped 0 bases from V and 8 bases from J, with 9 bases between.

This clone appeared once. The chain uses TRBV5-1 and TRBJ2-5; the D call may be TRBD1 or TRBD2 (6 bases each). Trimming took 0 bases from V and 5 from J, leaving 14 bases between them. CDR1 is SGHRS and CDR2 is YFSETQ in the germline V gene. CDR3 size: 15 residues. The CDR3 here is CASSLADGGRETQYF. CDR3 sequence (DNA): TGCGCCAGCAGCTTGGCCGACGGGGGCCGGGAGACCCAGTACTTC.

This rearrangement joins TRBV6-6 to TRBJ2-5; possibly TRBD1 or TRBD2 for D (5 bases each). Germline CDR1 is MNHNY and CDR2 is SVGAGI (reference sequence). Trimming stripped 8 bases from V and 4 bases from J, with 11 bases between. The CDR3 loop spans 12 amino acids. CDR3 protein: CASGDDLETQYF. CDR3 bases: TGTGCCAGCGGGGACGATCTAGAGACCCAGTACTTC.

V and J are TRBV11-1 and TRBJ2-3, with 8 nucleotides matching TRBD2. J lost 4 bases, V lost 4 bases, and 4 bases had no gene match. CDR3 length equals 14 residues. In germline, CDR1 is SGHAT, CDR2 FQDESV (reference sequence). This chain's CDR3 is CASSSRTSPDTQYF. The CDR3 region has the DNA TGTGCCAGCAGCTCCCGGACTAGCCCAGATACGCAGTATTTT.

This rearrangement joins TRBV6-5 to TRBJ1-2; 8 bases fit TRBD1. Trimming cost V 0 bases and J 6 bases; bases outside gene matches: 6. CDR3 length: 15 amino acids. Germline CDR1 reads MNHEY; CDR2 reads SVGAGI. CDR3 in amino acids: CASSYSWTGIDGYTF. The CDR3 DNA follows: TGTGCCAGCAGTTACTCCTGGACAGGGATAGATGGCTACACCTTC.

The chain carries TRBV7-8 and TRBJ1-1; the D is unclear. CDR1 is SGHVS and CDR2 is FQNEAQ in the germline V gene. Trimming shortened V by 5 bases and J by 0 bases, and 13 bases separated the two germline ends. CDR3 length: 15 amino acids. The CDR3 spells CASSPVGSMNTEAFF. In DNA form, the CDR3 reads TGTGCCAGCAGCCCAGTAGGGAGTATGAACACTGAAGCTTTCTTT.

The chain joins TRBV7-2 to TRBJ1-1, with 8 bases that match TRBD1. V was clipped by 3 bases and J by 6 bases; unmatched bases: 3. Per germline, CDR1 SGHTA and CDR2 FQGNSA. The CDR3 is 13 amino acids. The CDR3 loop reads CASSLQQGAEAFF. DNA of the CDR3: TGTGCCAGCAGCTTGCAACAGGGGGCTGAAGCTTTCTTT.

This clone was observed a handful of times. The V call is TRBV15, the J call TRBJ2-5, with a possible D match to TRBD1 (6 bases). The ends were cut back, 2 bases at V and 3 bases at J, with 16 bases in the middle. Germline V CDR1 and CDR2: LNHNV, YYDKDF (reference sequence). The CDR3 extends over 16 amino acids. In DNA, the CDR3 is TGTGCCACCAGCAGACCGATGACAGGCGATAAAGAGACCCAGTACTTC. It codes for CATSRPMTGDKETQYF.

In this sample, this clone turned up once. Because the CDR3's place on the DNA is in doubt, the DNA is left out and the CDR3 is given as listed by TCRdb. The chain is built from TRBV21-1 and TRBJ2-1; the DNA was not used to check the table's D call, TRBD2. TRBV21-1 is given as a pseudogene. The CDR3 spans 20 residues, counting both ends. The CDR3 loop reads CASTSKVGAGAVPSYNEQFF.

The rearrangement links TRBV11-2 to TRBJ2-7, with TRBD2 as a possible D gene (5 bases). This CDR3 region has 16 residues. CDR1 and CDR2 (germline): SGHAT, FQNNGV. V was trimmed by 2 bases and J by 4 bases, leaving 18 bases between them. This CDR3 reads CASSLSRSGNGYEQYF. The CDR3 DNA reads TGTGCCAGCAGCTTAAGTAGGTCCGGGAACGGTTACGAGCAGTACTTC. The full variable domain, with the rest looked up from reference TRBV11-2 and TRBJ2-7, is EAGVAQSPRYKIIEKRQSVAFWCNPISGHATLYWYQQILGQGPKLLIQFQNNGVVDDSQLPKDRFSAERLKGVDSTLKIQPAKLEDSAVYLCASSLSRSGNGYEQYFGPGTRLTVT.

J is TRBJ1-1 and V is TRBV14; perhaps TRBD1 as D (5 bases). Trimming took off 1 base at V and 5 bases at J, with 14 bases between the two ends. CDR3 size: 15 residues. Germline V gives CDR1 SGHDN, CDR2 FVKESK. The CDR3 loop reads CASSQGGAFMTEAFF. The CDR3 bases are TGTGCCAGCAGCCAAGGAGGGGCTTTTATGACTGAAGCTTTCTTT.

The J gene is TRBJ2-2, the V gene TRBV9; 8 bases match TRBD2. Germline CDR1 and CDR2: SGDLS and YYNGEE. Trimming cost V 2 bases and J 3 bases; bases outside gene matches: 6. CDR3 length: 16 amino acids. CDR3: CASSVGSGSHTGELFF. The CDR3 bases are TGTGCCAGCAGCGTCGGAAGCGGGAGTCACACCGGGGAGCTGTTTTTT.